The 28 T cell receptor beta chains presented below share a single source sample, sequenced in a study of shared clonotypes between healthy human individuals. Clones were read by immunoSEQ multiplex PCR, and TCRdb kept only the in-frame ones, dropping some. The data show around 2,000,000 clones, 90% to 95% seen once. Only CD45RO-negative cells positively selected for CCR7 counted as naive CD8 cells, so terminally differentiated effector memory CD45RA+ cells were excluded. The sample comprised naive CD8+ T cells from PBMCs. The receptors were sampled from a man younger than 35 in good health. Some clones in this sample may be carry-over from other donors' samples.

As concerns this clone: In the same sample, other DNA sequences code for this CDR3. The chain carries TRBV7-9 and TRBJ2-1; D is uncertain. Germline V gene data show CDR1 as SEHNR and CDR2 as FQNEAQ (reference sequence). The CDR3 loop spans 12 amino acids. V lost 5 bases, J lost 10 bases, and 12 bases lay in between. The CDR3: CASSLTGDEQFF. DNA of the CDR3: TGTGCCAGCAGCCTAACGGGTGACGAGCAGTTCTTC.

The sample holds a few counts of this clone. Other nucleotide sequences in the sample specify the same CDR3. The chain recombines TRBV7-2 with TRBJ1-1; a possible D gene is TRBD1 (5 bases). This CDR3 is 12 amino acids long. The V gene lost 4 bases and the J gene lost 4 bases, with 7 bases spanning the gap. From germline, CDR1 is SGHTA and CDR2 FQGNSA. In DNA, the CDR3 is TGTGCCAGCAGCTCCGGGGGCACTGAAGCTTTCTTT. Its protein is CASSSGGTEAFF.

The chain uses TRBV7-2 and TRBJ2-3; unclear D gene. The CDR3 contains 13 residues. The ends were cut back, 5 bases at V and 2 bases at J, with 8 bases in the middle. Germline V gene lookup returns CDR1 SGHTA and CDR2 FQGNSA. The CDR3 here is CASSPQDTDTQYF. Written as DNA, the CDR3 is TGTGCCAGCAGCCCACAAGACACAGATACGCAGTATTTT. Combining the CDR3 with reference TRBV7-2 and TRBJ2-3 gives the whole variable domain GAGVSQSPSNKVTEKGKDVELRCDPISGHTALYWYRQSLGQGLEFLIYFQGNSAPDKSGLPSDRFSAERTGGSVSTLTIQRTQQEDSAVYLCASSPQDTDTQYFGPGTRLTVL.

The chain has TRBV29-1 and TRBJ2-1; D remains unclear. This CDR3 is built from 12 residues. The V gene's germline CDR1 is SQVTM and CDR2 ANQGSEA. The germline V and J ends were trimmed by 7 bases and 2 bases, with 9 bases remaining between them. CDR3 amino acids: CSEGQTYNEQFF. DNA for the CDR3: TGCAGCGAGGGCCAGACCTACAATGAGCAGTTCTTC.

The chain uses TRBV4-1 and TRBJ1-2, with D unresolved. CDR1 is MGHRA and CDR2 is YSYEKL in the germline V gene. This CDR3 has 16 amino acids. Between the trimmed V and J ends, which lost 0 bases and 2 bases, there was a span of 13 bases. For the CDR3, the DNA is TGCGCCAGCAGCCAAGACCCCGGGCTTTCAAACTATGGCTACACCTTC. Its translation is CASSQDPGLSNYGYTF.

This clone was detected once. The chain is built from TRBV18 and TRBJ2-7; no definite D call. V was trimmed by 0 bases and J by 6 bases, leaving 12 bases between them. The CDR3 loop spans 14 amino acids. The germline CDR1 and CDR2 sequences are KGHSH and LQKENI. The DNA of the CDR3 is TGTGCCAGCTCACCACCCACCAGTCGTGGCGAGCAGTACTTC. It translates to CASSPPTSRGEQYF.

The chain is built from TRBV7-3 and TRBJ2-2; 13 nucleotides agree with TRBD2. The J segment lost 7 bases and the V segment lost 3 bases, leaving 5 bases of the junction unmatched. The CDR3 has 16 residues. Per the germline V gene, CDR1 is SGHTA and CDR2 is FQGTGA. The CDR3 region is CASSFGLAGANGELFF. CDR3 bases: TGTGCCAGCAGCTTCGGACTAGCGGGAGCGAACGGGGAGCTGTTTTTT.

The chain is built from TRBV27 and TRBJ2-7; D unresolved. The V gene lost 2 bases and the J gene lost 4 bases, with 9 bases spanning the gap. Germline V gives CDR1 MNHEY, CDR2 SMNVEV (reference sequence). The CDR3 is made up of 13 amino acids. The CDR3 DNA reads TGTGCCAGCAGTTTAAGACAAAAGTACGAGCAGTACTTC. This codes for CASSLRQKYEQYF.

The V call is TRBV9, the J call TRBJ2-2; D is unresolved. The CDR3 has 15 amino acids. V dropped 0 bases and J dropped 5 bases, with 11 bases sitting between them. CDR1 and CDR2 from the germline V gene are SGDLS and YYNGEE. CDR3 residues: CASSVARSQTGELFF. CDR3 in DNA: TGTGCCAGCAGCGTAGCTAGGTCCCAGACCGGGGAGCTGTTTTTT.

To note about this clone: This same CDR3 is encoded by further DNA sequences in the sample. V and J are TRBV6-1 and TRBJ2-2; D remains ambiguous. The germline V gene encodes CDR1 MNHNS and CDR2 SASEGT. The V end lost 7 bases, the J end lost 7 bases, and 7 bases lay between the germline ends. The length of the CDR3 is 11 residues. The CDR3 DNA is TGTGCCAGCACCTCAAGCGGGGAGCTGTTTTTT. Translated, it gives CASTSSGELFF.

CDR3 sequence: CASRASGNQETQYF. Here the CDR3 DNA reads TGTGCCAGCAGGGCTAGCGGGAACCAAGAGACCCAGTACTTC. The chain recombines TRBV28 with TRBJ2-5; 9 nucleotides agree with TRBD2. CDR1 MDHEN and CDR2 SYDVKM come from the germline V gene. Losses at the gene ends were 6 bases for V and 0 bases for J; bases not matched to a gene: 2. This CDR3 comprises 14 residues. Complete variable domain (other parts from reference TRBV28 and TRBJ2-5): DVKVTQSSRYLVKRTGEKVFLECVQDMDHENMFWYRQDPGLGLRLIYFSYDVKMKEKGDIPEGYSVSREKKERFSLILESASTNQTSMYLCASRASGNQETQYFGPGTRLLVL.

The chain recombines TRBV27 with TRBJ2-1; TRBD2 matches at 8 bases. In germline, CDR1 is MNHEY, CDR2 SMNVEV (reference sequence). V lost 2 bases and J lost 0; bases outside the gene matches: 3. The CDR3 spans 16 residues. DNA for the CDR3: TGTGCCAGCAGTTTAGAAGGGACTAGCTCCTACAATGAGCAGTTCTTC. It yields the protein CASSLEGTSSYNEQFF.

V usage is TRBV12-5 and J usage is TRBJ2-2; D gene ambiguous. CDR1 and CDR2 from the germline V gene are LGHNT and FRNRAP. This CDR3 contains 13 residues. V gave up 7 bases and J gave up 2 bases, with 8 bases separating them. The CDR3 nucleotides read TGTGCTAGTGCCCTCTTTAACACCGGGGAGCTGTTTTTT. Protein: CASALFNTGELFF.

In nucleotides, the CDR3 is TGTGCCAGGCAACCGGGACAGGGGACGTATAGCAATCAGCCCCAGCATTTT. Protein: CARQPGQGTYSNQPQHF. This rearrangement joins TRBV19 to TRBJ1-5, with TRBD1 matching 10 bases. J was trimmed by 0 bases and V by 9 bases; bases with no gene match: 11. CDR3 length equals 17 residues. In germline, CDR1 is LNHDA, CDR2 SQIVND (reference sequence).

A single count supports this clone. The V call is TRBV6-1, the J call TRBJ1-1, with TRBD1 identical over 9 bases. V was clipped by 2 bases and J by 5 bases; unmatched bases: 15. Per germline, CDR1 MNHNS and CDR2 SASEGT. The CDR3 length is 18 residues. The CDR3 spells CASSELGQGTMVGTEAFF. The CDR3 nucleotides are TGTGCCAGCAGTGAATTGGGACAGGGTACGATGGTGGGGACTGAAGCTTTCTTT.

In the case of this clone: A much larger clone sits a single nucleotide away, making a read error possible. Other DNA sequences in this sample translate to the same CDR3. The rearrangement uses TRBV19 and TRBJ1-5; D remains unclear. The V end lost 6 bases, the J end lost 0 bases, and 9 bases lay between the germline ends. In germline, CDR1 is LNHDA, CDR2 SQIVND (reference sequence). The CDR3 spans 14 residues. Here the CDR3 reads CASRIRDSNQPQHF. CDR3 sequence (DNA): TGTGCCAGTAGAATCCGGGATAGCAATCAGCCCCAGCATTTT.

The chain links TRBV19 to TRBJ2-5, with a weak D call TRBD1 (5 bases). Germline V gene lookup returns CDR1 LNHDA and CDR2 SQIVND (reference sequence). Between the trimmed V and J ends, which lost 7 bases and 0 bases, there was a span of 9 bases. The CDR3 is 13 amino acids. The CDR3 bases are TGTGCCAGTAAAGGCAGGGACCAAGAGACCCAGTACTTC. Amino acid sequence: CASKGRDQETQYF.

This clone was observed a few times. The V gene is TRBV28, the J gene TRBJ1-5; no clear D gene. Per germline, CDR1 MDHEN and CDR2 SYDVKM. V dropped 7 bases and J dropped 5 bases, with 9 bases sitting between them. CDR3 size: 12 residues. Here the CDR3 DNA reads TGTGCCAGCACCGGGATTGATCAGCCCCAGCATTTT. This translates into CASTGIDQPQHF.

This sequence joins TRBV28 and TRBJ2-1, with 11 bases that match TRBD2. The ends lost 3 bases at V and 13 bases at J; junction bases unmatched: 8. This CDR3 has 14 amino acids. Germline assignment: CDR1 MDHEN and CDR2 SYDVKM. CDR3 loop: CASSFISGRAVQFF. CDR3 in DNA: TGTGCCAGCAGTTTTATTAGCGGGAGGGCCGTACAGTTCTTC. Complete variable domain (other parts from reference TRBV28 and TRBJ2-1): DVKVTQSSRYLVKRTGEKVFLECVQDMDHENMFWYRQDPGLGLRLIYFSYDVKMKEKGDIPEGYSVSREKKERFSLILESASTNQTSMYLCASSFISGRAVQFFGPGTRLTVL.

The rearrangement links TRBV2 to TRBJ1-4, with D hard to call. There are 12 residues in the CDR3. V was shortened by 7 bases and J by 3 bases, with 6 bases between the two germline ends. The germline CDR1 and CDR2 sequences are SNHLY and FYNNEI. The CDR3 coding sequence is TGTGCCAGCACCAAGGCTAATGAAAAACTGTTTTTT. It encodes CASTKANEKLFF.

DNA of the CDR3: TGTGCCAGCAGCTTAGTCCCGGGGAGTCGCACCTACGAGCAGTACTTC. Translated, it gives CASSLVPGSRTYEQYF. This rearrangement joins TRBV7-2 to TRBJ2-7; the D gene is possibly TRBD2 (5 bases). The CDR3 has 16 amino acids. V shed 1 base and J shed 2 bases, with 15 bases lying between them. Germline V gives CDR1 SGHTA, CDR2 FQGNSA.

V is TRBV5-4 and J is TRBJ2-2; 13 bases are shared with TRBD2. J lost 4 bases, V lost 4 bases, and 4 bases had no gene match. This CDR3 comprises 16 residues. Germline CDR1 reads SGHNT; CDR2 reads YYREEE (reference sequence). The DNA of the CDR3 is TGTGCCAGCAGCCCGGGGACTAGCGGGGCCACCGGGGAGCTGTTTTTT. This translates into CASSPGTSGATGELFF.

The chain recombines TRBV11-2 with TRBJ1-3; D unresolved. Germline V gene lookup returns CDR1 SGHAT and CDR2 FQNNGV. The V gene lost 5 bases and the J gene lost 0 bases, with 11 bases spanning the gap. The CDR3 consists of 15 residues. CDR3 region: CASSEGLYSGNTIYF. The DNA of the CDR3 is TGTGCCAGCAGCGAAGGCCTTTACTCTGGAAACACCATATATTTT.

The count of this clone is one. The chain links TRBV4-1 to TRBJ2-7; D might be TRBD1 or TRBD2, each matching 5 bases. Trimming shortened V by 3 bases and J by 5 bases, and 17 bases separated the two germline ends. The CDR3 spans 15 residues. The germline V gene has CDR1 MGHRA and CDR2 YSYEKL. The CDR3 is CASSHQAGTLNEQYF. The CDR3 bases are TGCGCCAGCAGCCACCAAGCCGGGACCTTAAACGAGCAGTACTTC.

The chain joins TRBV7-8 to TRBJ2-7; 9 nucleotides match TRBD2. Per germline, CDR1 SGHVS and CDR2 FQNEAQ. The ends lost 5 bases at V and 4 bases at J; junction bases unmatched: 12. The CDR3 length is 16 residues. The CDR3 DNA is TGTGCCAGCAGCCTAGGGGTAGCGGGAGTGGCGTACGAGCAGTACTTC. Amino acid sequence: CASSLGVAGVAYEQYF.

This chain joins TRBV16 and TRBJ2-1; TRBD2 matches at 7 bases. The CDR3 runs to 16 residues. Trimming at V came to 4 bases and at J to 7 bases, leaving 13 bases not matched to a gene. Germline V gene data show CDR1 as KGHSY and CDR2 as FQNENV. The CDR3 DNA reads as TGTGCCAGCAGCCCCCTAAGGGGAGGGCCTGTTAATGAGCAGTTCTTC. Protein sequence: CASSPLRGGPVNEQFF.

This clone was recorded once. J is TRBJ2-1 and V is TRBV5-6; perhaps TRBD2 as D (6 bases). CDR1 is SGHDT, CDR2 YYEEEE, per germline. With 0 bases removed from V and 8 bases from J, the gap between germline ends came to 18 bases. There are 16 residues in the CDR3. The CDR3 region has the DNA TGTGCCAGCAGCTTGGATAGCGGATACAGACGTTATGAGCAGTTCTTC. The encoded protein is CASSLDSGYRRYEQFF.

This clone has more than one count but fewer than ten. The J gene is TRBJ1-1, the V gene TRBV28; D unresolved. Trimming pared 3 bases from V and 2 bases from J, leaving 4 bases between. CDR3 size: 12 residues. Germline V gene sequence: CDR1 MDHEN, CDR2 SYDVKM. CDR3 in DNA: TGTGCCAGCAGTTTCGACAACACTGAAGCTTTCTTT. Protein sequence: CASSFDNTEAFF.